The 20 T cell receptor beta chains presented below share a single source sample, sequenced in a study of T cell responses to AZD1222 COVID-19 vaccine. Libraries were prepared by immunoSEQ multiplex PCR; TCRdb keeps only in-frame clonotypes and omits some of them. The sample contains some 130,000 clones, approximately 90% of which appear only once. Material: peripheral blood, obtained 28 days after the second AZD1222 dose. Every receptor here comes from an adult who received the AZD1222 COVID-19 vaccine.

The chain combines TRBV4-1 with TRBJ2-7; 7 nucleotides agree with TRBD1. This CDR3 contains 14 residues. Germline V CDR1 and CDR2: MGHRA, YSYEKL. V shed 0 bases and J 5 bases; nucleotides not matched to a gene: 4. In nucleotides, the CDR3 is TGCGCCAGCAGCCAAGAGGGGGACAGCCACGAGCAGTACTTC. Its translation is CASSQEGDSHEQYF.

The V call is TRBV5-1, the J call TRBJ2-5; a weak D match, TRBD1 (5 bases). Looked up from germline, CDR1 is SGHRS and CDR2 is YFSETQ. The CDR3 sequence is 13 residues long. With 4 bases removed from V and 2 bases from J, the gap between germline ends came to 9 bases. The CDR3 nucleotides read TGCGCCAGCAGCACCCGACAGCAAGAGACCCAGTACTTC. Amino acids: CASSTRQQETQYF.

V usage is TRBV28 and J usage is TRBJ2-7, with D hard to call. Trimming shortened V by 1 base and J by 4 bases, and 17 bases separated the two germline ends. The CDR3 extends over 16 amino acids. Germline V gene sequence: CDR1 MDHEN, CDR2 SYDVKM. CDR3 sequence (DNA): TGTGCCAGCAGTTTATCTGGACCCCGGTTGATTTACGAGCAGTACTTC. It translates to CASSLSGPRLIYEQYF.

The CDR3 DNA sequence: TGTGCCAGCAGCTTGGGCAGGGGGCTGGGAAACACCATATATTTT. It encodes CASSLGRGLGNTIYF. This chain connects TRBV5-6 to TRBJ1-3; TRBD1 matches at 8 bases. With V trimmed by 0 bases and J by 4 bases, 3 bases remained unmatched. The germline V gene has CDR1 SGHDT and CDR2 YYEEEE. The CDR3 runs 15 residues.

This chain links TRBV2 with TRBJ1-6; a weak D match, TRBD1 (5 bases). CDR1 is SNHLY and CDR2 is FYNNEI in the germline V gene. The CDR3 covers 14 residues. The V end was cut by 5 bases, the J end by 11 bases, with 16 bases between. The CDR3 bases are TGTGCCAGCAGTAACACGGGACCTCAAGCACCCCTCCACTTT. Amino acids: CASSNTGPQAPLHF. Supplemented by reference TRBV2 and TRBJ1-6, the full variable domain reads EPEVTQTPSHQVTQMGQEVILRCVPISNHLYFYWYRQILGQKVEFLVSFYNNEISEKSEIFDDQFSVERPDGSNFTLKIRSTKLEDSAMYFCASSNTGPQAPLHFGNGTRLTVT.

The chain couples TRBV29-1 to TRBJ1-2; D gene ambiguous. Trimming shortened V by 1 base and J by 2 bases, and 11 bases separated the two germline ends. Germline V gene sequence: CDR1 SQVTM, CDR2 ANQGSEA. This CDR3 region has 14 residues. The CDR3 coding sequence is TGCAGCGTTGAAGTCTGGGCACCGAACTATGGCTACACCTTC. This translates into CSVEVWAPNYGYTF. Based on the CDR3 plus reference TRBV29-1 and TRBJ1-2, the full variable domain is SAVISQKPSRDICQRGTSLTIQCQVDSQVTMMFWYRQQPGQSLTLIATANQGSEATYESGFVIDKFPISRPNLTFSTLTVSNMSPEDSSIYLCSVEVWAPNYGYTFGSGTRLTVV.

The gene calls are TRBV29-1 and TRBJ2-1, with D perhaps TRBD1 (6 bases). The CDR3 is 14 residues long. The ends were cut back, 1 base at V and 8 bases at J, with 15 bases in the middle. Germline-derived CDR1 and CDR2 are SQVTM and ANQGSEA. This CDR3 reads CSVEVRDEGDEQFF. The CDR3 DNA is TGCAGCGTTGAAGTCCGGGACGAGGGGGATGAGCAGTTCTTC.

The rearrangement uses TRBV19 and TRBJ1-5; no clear D. Looked up from germline, CDR1 is LNHDA and CDR2 is SQIVND (reference sequence). With 1 base removed from V and 0 bases from J, the gap between germline ends came to 4 bases. The CDR3 has 14 residues. The CDR3 region is CASSIGFSNQPQHF. CDR3 bases: TGTGCCAGTAGTATAGGGTTTAGCAATCAGCCCCAGCATTTT. The full variable domain, in which reference TRBV19 and TRBJ1-5 provide the parts outside the CDR3, is DGGITQSPKYLFRKEGQNVTLSCEQNLNHDAMYWYRQDPGQGLRLIYYSQIVNDFQKGDIAEGYSVSREKKESFPLTVTSAQKNPTAFYLCASSIGFSNQPQHFGDGTRLSIL.

This chain joins TRBV6-5 and TRBJ1-4; the D is unclear. Looked up from germline, CDR1 is MNHEY and CDR2 is SVGAGI. Deletions cut 8 bases from V and 8 bases from J, with 12 bases between. CDR3 length equals 12 residues. The CDR3 loop is CASGEWEEKLFF. The CDR3 DNA reads TGTGCCAGCGGCGAGTGGGAGGAAAAACTGTTTTTT.

The V gene is TRBV10-3, the J gene TRBJ1-5; 11 bases are a match to TRBD1. The germline V gene encodes CDR1 ENHRY and CDR2 SYGVKD. V lost 10 bases and J lost 6; bases outside the gene matches: 5. The CDR3 runs to 13 residues. CDR3 region: CATRTGGGQPQHF. The CDR3 nucleotides read TGTGCCACTAGGACAGGGGGCGGTCAGCCCCAGCATTTT.

The V and J genes are TRBV28 and TRBJ2-5; 8 bases are a match to TRBD1. CDR3 size: 14 residues. V lost 6 bases to trimming and J lost 5 bases; unmatched junction nucleotides: 8. Germline V CDR1 and CDR2: MDHEN, SYDVKM. In DNA form, the CDR3 reads TGTGCCAGCAGCCAGACGGGACAGGACGAGACCCAGTACTTC. This encodes CASSQTGQDETQYF.

This CDR3 is CATSWVGRRDYGYTF. In DNA form, the CDR3 reads TGTGCCACCAGCTGGGTGGGGCGCAGGGATTATGGCTACACCTTC. This rearrangement joins TRBV15 to TRBJ1-2; possibly TRBD1 for D (5 bases). V was trimmed by 5 bases and J by 5 bases, leaving 18 bases between them. This CDR3 spans 15 amino acids. CDR1 and CDR2 from the germline V gene are LNHNV and YYDKDF (reference sequence).

This sequence joins TRBV19 and TRBJ2-2, with no clear D. V was shortened by 3 bases and J by 5 bases, with 10 bases between the two germline ends. CDR3 length: 14 residues. Germline CDR1 LNHDA, CDR2 SQIVND (reference sequence). The CDR3 coding sequence is TGTGCCAGTAGTATTCTCCCTCTGACCGGGGAGCTGTTTTTT. Its translation: CASSILPLTGELFF.

The chain joins TRBV6-5 to TRBJ1-2; D is ambiguous. The CDR3 extends over 12 amino acids. V was cut by 6 bases and J by 2 bases, with 7 bases left in between. Germline CDR1 and CDR2: MNHEY and SVGAGI. The CDR3 DNA sequence: TGTGCCAGCAGCCCCGTGAACTATGGCTACACCTTC. This codes for CASSPVNYGYTF.

This clone was picked up one time. The genes are TRBV7-3 and TRBJ2-1, with TRBD2 matching over 13 bases. The V gene end was trimmed by 5 bases and the J gene end by 0 bases; junction bases not matched to a gene: 10. CDR1 is SGHTA and CDR2 is FQGTGA in the germline V gene. The CDR3 is made up of 19 amino acids. In DNA form, the CDR3 reads TGTGCCAGCAGCCCCCGGACTAGCGGGAGTAGCGGCTCCTACAATGAGCAGTTCTTC. Translating gives CASSPRTSGSSGSYNEQFF.

This chain connects TRBV20-1 to TRBJ2-1; TRBD1 matches 7 bases. The trim removed 3 bases at V and 9 bases at J, leaving 8 bases unmatched. CDR1 and CDR2 (germline): DFQATT, SNEGSKA (reference sequence). The CDR3 covers 13 residues. The CDR3: CSASGTADIEQFF. As DNA, the CDR3 is TGCAGTGCTAGTGGGACAGCTGACATTGAGCAGTTCTTC.

The genes are TRBV5-1 and TRBJ2-2; perhaps TRBD1 as D (6 bases). CDR3 size: 14 residues. V was pared by 2 bases and J by 4 bases, with 9 bases between. The V gene's germline CDR1 is SGHRS and CDR2 YFSETQ. In DNA, the CDR3 is TGCGCCAGCAGCTTACAGGGTCCCACCGGGGAGCTGTTTTTT. Translated: CASSLQGPTGELFF. The full variable domain, in which reference TRBV5-1 and TRBJ2-2 provide the parts outside the CDR3, is KAGVTQTPRYLIKTRGQQVTLSCSPISGHRSVSWYQQTPGQGLQFLFEYFSETQRNKGNFPGRFSGRQFSNSRSEMNVSTLELGDSALYLCASSLQGPTGELFFGEGSRLTVL.

The chain carries TRBV5-6 and TRBJ2-1, with D tentatively TRBD2 (5 bases). Trimming cost V 0 bases and J 7 bases, with 5 bases left between them. The CDR3 runs 12 residues. CDR1 and CDR2 from the germline V gene are SGHDT and YYEEEE. The CDR3 protein is CASSLAGNEQFF. The CDR3 coding sequence is TGTGCCAGCAGCTTGGCGGGGAATGAGCAGTTCTTC.

The chain has TRBV10-3 and TRBJ1-3; maybe TRBD1 (6 bases). The CDR3 sequence is 13 residues long. V was shortened by 7 bases and J by 7 bases, with 14 bases between the two germline ends. CDR1 ENHRY and CDR2 SYGVKD come from the germline V gene. The CDR3 reads CAITSGQWNTIYF. The DNA of the CDR3 is TGTGCCATCACTTCGGGACAATGGAACACCATATATTTT.

The chain links TRBV14 to TRBJ2-3; possibly TRBD1 or TRBD2 for D (5 bases each). CDR1 is SGHDN, CDR2 FVKESK, per germline. The germline V and J ends were trimmed by 4 bases and 5 bases, with 16 bases remaining between them. The CDR3 totals 15 residues. This CDR3 is CASSRYPGPQDTQYF. As DNA, the CDR3 is TGTGCCAGCAGCCGCTACCCGGGGCCCCAAGATACGCAGTATTTT. Full variable domain (rest looked up from reference TRBV14 and TRBJ2-3): EAGVTQFPSHSVIEKGQTVTLRCDPISGHDNLYWYRRVMGKEIKFLLHFVKESKQDESGMPNNRFLAERTGGTYSTLKVQPAELEDSGVYFCASSRYPGPQDTQYFGPGTRLTVL.